This T cell receptor (beta chain) was observed in a study of blood T cell repertoires in COVID-19. On the study more broadly: Acute-phase and convalescent COVID-19 samples originated in the United States, Italy and Spain. From T cells, B-cell-depleted T cells, or PBMCs came the material, which was cDNA or gDNA.

CDR3 length: 11 residues. Germline V gene lookup returns CDR1 DFQATT and CDR2 SNEGSKA (reference sequence). Trimming removed 0 bases at V and 4 bases at J, with 3 bases between. Per the study methods: Amplification of reference gene primers provided the estimated nucleated cell counts. The method was immunoSEQ multiplex PCR; TCRdb's version includes in-frame clones alone and lacks a portion of them. V, J and clone size were drawn from that table, and D and trimming were deduced from the DNA. In the table there are about 270,000 clones, 86% of which are singletons. With regard to this clone: The same CDR3 also results from other DNA sequences found in this sample.

The chain combines TRBV20-1 with TRBJ2-5; D gene uncertain. This sequence was found in a middle-aged man with active or convalescent COVID-19. The material sequenced was peripheral blood. In nucleotides, the CDR3 is TGCAGTGCTAGAGATCGAGAGACCCAGTACTTC. Amino acids: CSARDRETQYF.